These T cell receptor beta chains were read from a single sample in a study of cytomegalovirus exposure and HLA in healthy donors. Here immunoSEQ multiplex PCR was the method, and the copy in TCRdb shows in-frame clones only, minus some. The profile shows approximately 130,000 clones, roughly 85% of them singletons. Sequencing was carried out using PBMCs. Receptor source: a middle-aged man in good health and CMV-seronegative. The CDR3 runs from the conserved cysteine through the conserved F or W. A D gene is named only where the DNA matches it firmly. Clone size is stated in some rows and not others, as once, few, many or a class when expanded.

J | size | V | D | DNA | CDR3
TRBJ2-1 | - | TRBV4-2 | TRBD2 | TGTGCCAGCAGCCAAGAGACTAGCGAGAGTGGCAATGAGCAGTTCTTC | CASSQETSESGNEQFF
TRBJ1-5 | - | TRBV27 | TRBD1 | TGTGCCAGCAGTTGGACAGGGACCCAGCCCCAGCATTTT | CASSWTGTQPQHF
TRBJ1-6 | - | TRBV5-4 | - | TGTGCCAGCAGCCCCGACGGGGCCTATAATTCACCCCTCCACTTT | CASSPDGAYNSPLHF
TRBJ2-1 | - | TRBV5-6 | TRBD2 | TGTGCCAGCAGCTTGACTAGCGGGATAACGTCCTACAATGAGCAGTTCTTC | CASSLTSGITSYNEQFF
TRBJ2-7 | - | TRBV5-6 | TRBD2 | TGTGCCAGCAGCCTCTCCGGGAGGGGGTACGAGCAGTACTTC | CASSLSGRGYEQYF
TRBJ2-1 | - | TRBV11-1 | TRBD2 | TGTGCCAGCAGCTTACGAGCGGGAACTTACAATGAGCAGTTCTTC | CASSLRAGTYNEQFF
TRBJ2-5 | - | TRBV7-9 | TRBD2 | TGTGCCAGCAGCTTAGCGGGAGGGCAAGAGACCCAGTACTTC | CASSLAGGQETQYF
TRBJ2-7 | - | TRBV7-9 | - | TGTGCCAGCAGCTTAGGAGCCGGGACCGGGGGCTACGAGCAGTACTTC | CASSLGAGTGGYEQYF
TRBJ1-3 | - | TRBV4-3 | - | TGCGCCAGCAGCCAAGATCGGGAACCCGGAAACACCATATATTTT | CASSQDREPGNTIYF
TRBJ2-7 | once | TRBV13 | TRBD1 | TGTGCCAGCAGTACAAGACAGGGAACCTACGAGCAGTACTTC | CASSTRQGTYEQYF
TRBJ2-1 | - | TRBV9 | - | TGTGCCAGCAGCGCCGTACAGGGAATCTTC | CASSAVQGIF
TRBJ1-4 | - | TRBV7-6 | TRBD1 | TGTGCCAGCAGCTCAGGACAGGGTCTCGAGAATGAAAAACTGTTTTTT | CASSSGQGLENEKLFF
TRBJ2-1 | medium-sized | TRBV6-1 | TRBD2 | TGTGCCAGCAGTGAACTAGCGGGCTCCTACAATGAGCAGTTCTTC | CASSELAGSYNEQFF
TRBJ2-1 | - | TRBV7-6 | - | TGTGCCAGCAGCTTAGCTCGGGAGTATAATGAGCAGTTCTTC | CASSLAREYNEQFF
TRBJ2-1 | once | TRBV14 | TRBD1 | TGTGCCAGCAGCCCGAGACAGGGGGGTTCCTACAATGAGCAGTTCTTC | CASSPRQGGSYNEQFF
TRBJ1-6 | - | TRBV27 | TRBD1 | TGTGCCAGCAGTTTATATGACCAGGGACAGCCTAATTCACCCCTCCACTTT | CASSLYDQGQPNSPLHF
TRBJ2-4 | - | TRBV7-2 | TRBD2 | TGTGCCAGCAGCCCCGGGACTAGCGGGCTTCGTGCCAAAAACATTCAGTACTTC | CASSPGTSGLRAKNIQYF
TRBJ2-5 | - | TRBV6-6 | TRBD2 | TGTGCCAGCATCGGACTAGCGGGAGAGGAGACCCAGTACTTC | CASIGLAGEETQYF
TRBJ2-1 | once | TRBV6-1 | - | TGTGCCAGCAGTGATTGGTCAGATGAGCAGTTCTTC | CASSDWSDEQFF
TRBJ2-7 | - | TRBV10-3 | - | TGTGCCATCAGTGAGTCTTTGACAGGCCATACCTCCTACGAGCAGTACTTC | CAISESLTGHTSYEQYF
TRBJ2-1 | - | TRBV7-2 | TRBD2 | TGTGCCAGCAGCTCCCGGGGAGGGGTCCATGAGCAGTTCTTC | CASSSRGGVHEQFF
TRBJ1-3 | - | TRBV2 | TRBD1 | TGTGCCAGTGGTGGCAGGGGGAGTCCTGGAAACACCATATATTTT | CASGGRGSPGNTIYF
TRBJ2-2 | - | TRBV11-1 | - | TGTGCCAGCAGCTTAAATACAGCTTCGAACACCGGGGAGCTGTTTTTT | CASSLNTASNTGELFF
TRBJ2-7 | once | TRBV5-6 | - | TGTGCCAGCAGCGTCACCTACGAGCAGTACTTC | CASSVTYEQYF
TRBJ2-7 | once | TRBV7-8 | - | TGTGCCAGCAGCGAAGAGTTACAGGGCCCGGGGTACGAGCAGTACTTC | CASSEELQGPGYEQYF
TRBJ1-2 | - | TRBV30 | - | TGTGCCTGGAGTAGAACAGGGTATGGCTACACCTTC | CAWSRTGYGYTF
TRBJ2-2 | - | TRBV5-1 | TRBD1 | TGCGCCAGCAGCTTTCAGGGGGCAAACACCGGGGAGCTGTTTTTT | CASSFQGANTGELFF
TRBJ2-7 | - | TRBV7-2 | - | TGTGCCAGCAGCTTAGGTCCCGGGAGAAGCTACGAGCAGTACTTC | CASSLGPGRSYEQYF
TRBJ2-1 | - | TRBV7-9 | TRBD2 | TGTGCCAGCAGCTCGGACTTGACTAGCGGCTACAATGAGCAGTTCTTC | CASSSDLTSGYNEQFF
TRBJ1-5 | - | TRBV7-2 | - | TGTGCCAGCAGCCCTAGTTCCAGCCCGCCCCAGCATTTT | CASSPSSSPPQHF
TRBJ1-1 | - | TRBV30 | TRBD1 | TGTGCCTGGAGTCTACTACAGGGGGCGACTGAAGCTTTCTTT | CAWSLLQGATEAFF
TRBJ1-1 | - | TRBV7-2 | - | TGTGCCAGCAGCTTATTTCAGGGGTCGGTGGGGACTGAAGCTTTCTTT | CASSLFQGSVGTEAFF
TRBJ2-1 | - | TRBV25-1 | - | TGTGCCAGCAGTGATGAGACTAGTTCCAATGAGCAGTTCTTC | CASSDETSSNEQFF
TRBJ1-5 | - | TRBV6-1 | TRBD1 | TGTGCCAGCAGGGACGACAGGGGTCGCGGGCAGCCCCAGCATTTT | CASRDDRGRGQPQHF
TRBJ2-7 | few | TRBV5-1 | TRBD1 | TGCGCCAGCAGCTCTCCGGGACAGGGGACCTACGAGCAGTACTTC | CASSSPGQGTYEQYF
TRBJ2-1 | - | TRBV6-5 | TRBD2 | TGTGCCAGCAGTTACAACTATGCGGGGGGTGGGGAGCAGTTCTTC | CASSYNYAGGGEQFF
TRBJ2-7 | - | TRBV18 | - | TGTGCCAGCTCACCACCGGCCCGGGGTGGAACCTACGAGCAGTACTTC | CASSPPARGGTYEQYF
TRBJ2-3 | - | TRBV9 | TRBD1 | TGTGCCAGCAGCGTAGGAGGGACAGGCACAGATACGCAGTATTTT | CASSVGGTGTDTQYF
TRBJ2-2 | - | TRBV2 | TRBD1 | TGTGCCAGCATAGCCGGGACAGGGAACACCGGGGAGCTGTTTTTT | CASIAGTGNTGELFF
TRBJ2-7 | - | TRBV7-9 | - | TGTGCCAGCAGCTTAAACGGCAGGGATTACGAGCAGTACTTC | CASSLNGRDYEQYF
TRBJ1-5 | - | TRBV28 | TRBD1 | TGTGCCAGCGGCCTGGGACAGTCCCAGCATTTT | CASGLGQSQHF
TRBJ1-3 | - | TRBV30 | - | TGTGCCTGGACCGTCGCGGTTCAGAGCTCTGGAAACACCATATATTTT | CAWTVAVQSSGNTIYF
TRBJ1-3 | - | TRBV19 | - | TGTGCCAGTAGTAACGGGTCTGGAAACACCATATATTTT | CASSNGSGNTIYF
TRBJ1-5 | - | TRBV5-8 | - | TGTGCCAGCCCCGGAGATAGCAATCAGCCCCAGCATTTT | CASPGDSNQPQHF
TRBJ2-2 | once | TRBV29-1 | - | TGCAGCGCCCAGGGGGGGAACACCGGGGAGCTGTTTTTT | CSAQGGNTGELFF
TRBJ2-3 | - | TRBV19 | - | TGTGCCAGTAGTATCAGGGGGGACCTCTACACAGATACGCAGTATTTT | CASSIRGDLYTDTQYF
TRBJ1-4 | once | TRBV7-9 | TRBD1 | TGTGCCAGCAGCTTGGCGGGACAGCCAAATGAAAAACTGTTTTTT | CASSLAGQPNEKLFF
TRBJ1-2 | - | TRBV18 | - | TGTGCCAGCTCACCTAACTTCGCTAACTATGGCTACACCTTC | CASSPNFANYGYTF